This T cell receptor (beta chain) was retrieved from a study of T cells in Graves' hyperthyroidism and ophthalmopathy. For the study at large: At initial diagnosis, before any treatment had begun, peripheral blood was obtained.

Study-wide results and caveats: Most thyroid clonotypes expanded above 0.001 were also detected in blood.

Template material for amplifying TCR beta CDR3 regions consisted of RNA transcripts. A first-round RT-PCR of the TCR CDR3 used the HTBI primer set. TCRdb re-derived calls from the multiplex PCR reads in MiXCR, one entry per CDR3 protein. This table has under 650,000 distinct CDR3 sequences, roughly 15% appearing once. Germline V gene data show CDR1 as MNHEY and CDR2 as SVGAGI. The CDR3 has 16 amino acids. The J segment lost 3 bases and the V segment lost 2 bases, leaving 8 bases of the junction unmatched. With respect to this clonotype: Its antigen is not identified. A much larger clone is a single base away; this may be a read error. No conserved phenylalanine or tryptophan ends this CDR3, so it is likely a read error.

The specimen sequenced was blood. The TCR originated in a woman in her 30s with Graves' hyperthyroidism. The genes are TRBV6-5 and TRBJ1-2; 8 bases match TRBD1. The CDR3 sequence: CASSYPTGDMDYGYTI. CDR3 coding DNA: TGTGCCAGCAGTTACCCGACAGGGGATATGGACTATGGCTACACCATC.